The next 25 T cell receptor beta chains were all read from a single sample in a study of identical twins. TCRdb used MiXCR to reprocess the 5' RACE reads, holding one entry per CDR3 protein. The sample holds hundreds of thousands of distinct CDR3 sequences, about 20% seen once. These data were also filed under a second study, of yellow fever vaccine responses in identical twins.

Material for sequencing was CD4+ T cells sorted from blood. The receptors here all came from a woman between 18 and 30 years old in good health.

The V gene is TRBV3-1, the J gene TRBJ1-1; 12 bases fit TRBD1. The CDR3 length is 15 residues. Unmatched junction bases numbered 8, after V lost 1 base and J lost 11 bases. Germline V gene sequence: CDR1 LGHDT, CDR2 YNNKEL (reference sequence). This CDR3 reads CASSQVRGTGGAAFF. The CDR3 DNA reads as TGTGCCAGCAGCCAAGTGCGAGGGACAGGGGGCGCGGCTTTCTTT.

The chain couples TRBV24-1 to TRBJ2-3; no reliable D call. Per germline, CDR1 KGHDR and CDR2 SFDVKD. The CDR3 is 13 amino acids. V lost 4 bases and J 7 bases, leaving 11 bases between the germline ends. The CDR3 sequence is CATSDALQNTQYF. CDR3 nucleotide sequence: TGTGCCACCAGTGACGCTTTACAAAATACGCAGTATTTT.

This clonotype showed up just a few times. The chain uses TRBV5-6 and TRBJ2-1; 9 nucleotides align to TRBD1. The CDR3 length is 16 residues. The V gene end was trimmed by 4 bases and the J gene end by 0 bases; junction bases not matched to a gene: 5. Germline CDR1 and CDR2: SGHDT and YYEEEE. CDR3 region: CASSRTGAGSYNEQFF. CDR3 coding DNA: TGTGCCAGCAGCCGGACAGGGGCGGGCTCCTACAATGAGCAGTTCTTC.

This clonotype was found a few times. The CDR3 coding sequence is TGCGCCAGCAGCTTGAATACAGGGGGCACTGAAGCTTTCTTT. This translates into CASSLNTGGTEAFF. The chain joins TRBV5-1 to TRBJ1-1; TRBD1 agrees at 8 bases. Trimming at V came to 1 base and at J to 4 bases, leaving 3 bases not matched to a gene. Germline V lookup: CDR1 SGHRS, CDR2 YFSETQ. CDR3 length equals 14 residues.

In its sample, this clonotype was seen a few times. The chain links TRBV11-2 to TRBJ2-1; D is possibly TRBD1 (5 bases). The CDR3 totals 12 residues. Germline assignment: CDR1 SGHAT and CDR2 FQNNGV. The germline V and J ends were trimmed by 3 bases and 9 bases, with 9 bases remaining between them. CDR3 DNA: TGTGCCAGCAGCTTTGGGGCTAGTGAGCAGTTCTTC. Protein: CASSFGASEQFF.

This clonotype was found a few times. The chain uses TRBV5-1 and TRBJ2-7; TRBD1 aligns across 10 bases. The V gene end was trimmed by 4 bases and the J gene end by 4 bases; junction bases not matched to a gene: 8. The V gene's germline CDR1 is SGHRS and CDR2 YFSETQ. The CDR3 spans 15 residues. The CDR3 spells CASSLRQGAEYEQYF. The CDR3 DNA sequence: TGCGCCAGCAGCCTAAGACAGGGGGCGGAGTACGAGCAGTACTTC.

The chain recombines TRBV2 with TRBJ2-1; 11 nucleotides agree with TRBD2. CDR1 and CDR2 (germline): SNHLY, FYNNEI. The junction had 5 bases not matched to a gene; V was cut back by 5 bases and J by 2 bases. There are 16 residues in the CDR3. The CDR3 protein is CASSSGLAAAYNEQFF. CDR3 in DNA: TGTGCCAGCAGTTCGGGACTAGCGGCCGCCTACAATGAGCAGTTCTTC.

This clonotype has just a few counts. The rearrangement links TRBV18 to TRBJ2-7; D is uncertain. V lost 3 bases to trimming and J lost 0 bases, with 12 bases between them. Per germline, CDR1 KGHSH and CDR2 LQKENI. CDR3 length: 15 amino acids. This CDR3 is CASSPSLGFSYEQYF. The CDR3 DNA reads as TGTGCCAGCTCACCCTCTTTGGGCTTCTCCTACGAGCAGTACTTC.

The V call is TRBV7-2, the J call TRBJ2-7; 7 positions agree with TRBD1. Germline-derived CDR1 and CDR2 are SGHTA and FQGNSA. This CDR3 is built from 15 residues. With V trimmed by 0 bases and J by 4 bases, 6 bases remained unmatched. In nucleotides, the CDR3 is TGTGCCAGCAGCTTAGCGGCGACAGGGAAATACGAGCAGTACTTC. This encodes CASSLAATGKYEQYF.

This clonotype came up a few times. The genes are TRBV12-3 or TRBV12-4 and TRBJ2-1; no firm D call. V was trimmed by 3 bases and J by 6 bases, leaving 12 bases between them. The CDR3 is 14 amino acids. CDR3 amino acids: CASSFGIIGNEQFF. The DNA of the CDR3 is TGTGCCAGCAGTTTTGGTATCATTGGCAATGAGCAGTTCTTC.

The chain links TRBV20-1 to TRBJ1-2; a possible D gene is TRBD1 (5 bases). From germline, CDR1 is DFQATT and CDR2 SNEGSKA (reference sequence). This CDR3 contains 11 residues. CDR3 sequence: CRGGDSYGYTF. As DNA, the CDR3 is TGCAGGGGGGGAGACAGCTATGGCTACACCTTC.

This clonotype was counted many times. This chain links TRBV28 with TRBJ2-1, with a tentative D call TRBD1 (6 bases). V was pared by 5 bases and J by 7 bases, with 15 bases between. This CDR3 region has 14 residues. Germline V lookup: CDR1 MDHEN, CDR2 SYDVKM. The CDR3 is CASSRQVLGNEQFF. In DNA, the CDR3 is TGTGCCAGCAGTCGACAGGTCTTAGGTAATGAGCAGTTCTTC. Variable domain in full (rest from reference TRBV28 and TRBJ2-1): DVKVTQSSRYLVKRTGEKVFLECVQDMDHENMFWYRQDPGLGLRLIYFSYDVKMKEKGDIPEGYSVSREKKERFSLILESASTNQTSMYLCASSRQVLGNEQFFGPGTRLTVL.

The chain recombines TRBV15 with TRBJ2-1; 10 nucleotides agree with TRBD2. Germline CDR1 and CDR2: LNHNV and YYDKDF (reference sequence). V was clipped by 5 bases and J by 3 bases; unmatched bases: 7. The CDR3 runs 16 residues. The CDR3 here is CATSGGLAAFYNEQFF. The CDR3 DNA follows: TGTGCCACCAGCGGAGGACTAGCGGCATTCTACAATGAGCAGTTCTTC. Supplemented by reference TRBV15 and TRBJ2-1, the full variable domain reads DAMVIQNPRYQVTQFGKPVTLSCSQTLNHNVMYWYQQKSSQAPKLLFHYYDKDFNNEADTPDNFQSRRPNTSFCFLDIRSPGLGDTAMYLCATSGGLAAFYNEQFFGPGTRLTVL.

The CDR3 sequence: CASSISGTLSFQYF. DNA of the CDR3: TGTGCCAGCAGTATCTCCGGGACATTATCCTTCCAGTACTTC. This chain joins TRBV27 and TRBJ2-5, with TRBD1 as a possible D gene (6 bases). Germline V lookup: CDR1 MNHEY, CDR2 SMNVEV (reference sequence). Trimming stripped 5 bases from V and 10 bases from J, with 20 bases between. CDR3 length equals 14 residues.

This clonotype has just a few counts. J is TRBJ1-1 and V is TRBV27, with 7 bases matching TRBD1. CDR3 length equals 14 residues. V was pared by 2 bases and J by 4 bases, with 4 bases of the junction left unmatched. Per germline, CDR1 MNHEY and CDR2 SMNVEV (reference sequence). The CDR3 nucleotides read TGTGCCAGCAGTTTACGTACAGGGGTCACTGAAGCTTTCTTT. This codes for CASSLRTGVTEAFF.

The V gene is TRBV29-1, the J gene TRBJ1-4; 10 bases align to TRBD1. This CDR3 has 14 amino acids. Trimming cost V 6 bases and J 4 bases; bases outside gene matches: 5. Germline V gene sequence: CDR1 SQVTM, CDR2 ANQGSEA. CDR3 protein: CSVRQGANNEKLFF. The CDR3, as DNA: TGCAGCGTCAGACAGGGGGCTAATAATGAAAAACTGTTTTTT.

The rearrangement joins TRBV5-1 to TRBJ1-6; maybe TRBD1 (6 bases). V was pared by 0 bases and J by 11 bases, with 12 bases between. The CDR3 totals 14 residues. CDR1 is SGHRS, CDR2 YFSETQ, per germline. The CDR3 coding sequence is TGCGCCAGCAGCTTGGCCCTACAGGGCGCACCCCTCCACTTT. Translating it yields CASSLALQGAPLHF.

This clonotype came up a few times. The chain joins TRBV20-1 to TRBJ2-5; TRBD1 agrees at 7 bases. Losses at the gene ends were 2 bases for V and 3 bases for J; bases not matched to a gene: 9. Germline V gives CDR1 DFQATT, CDR2 SNEGSKA (reference sequence). This CDR3 is built from 15 residues. The CDR3 coding sequence is TGCAGTGCTAGAAAAGGGACAGCTTCTAAAGAGACCCAGTACTTC. This encodes CSARKGTASKETQYF.

This chain uses TRBV4-1 with TRBJ1-2; D not certain. Germline V gene data show CDR1 as MGHRA and CDR2 as YSYEKL. V gave up 4 bases and J gave up 8 bases, with 11 bases separating them. The CDR3 is 12 amino acids. The CDR3: CASSPFIGGYTF. The DNA of the CDR3 is TGCGCCAGCAGCCCTTTTATCGGGGGCTACACCTTC.

The chain couples TRBV3-1 to TRBJ1-5; D call uncertain. The CDR3 is 14 residues long. V lost 0 bases to trimming and J lost 6 bases, with 9 bases between them. The germline gives CDR1 LGHDT, CDR2 YNNKEL (reference sequence). In DNA, the CDR3 is TGTGCCAGCAGCCAAGACCTACACACTCAGCCCCAGCATTTT. Protein product: CASSQDLHTQPQHF.

This clonotype was found a few times. This chain links TRBV10-3 with TRBJ2-5, with D perhaps matching TRBD1 (5 bases). The CDR3 consists of 13 residues. Trimming pared 5 bases from V and 2 bases from J, leaving 9 bases between. Germline V lookup: CDR1 ENHRY, CDR2 SYGVKD. In DNA form, the CDR3 reads TGTGCCATCAGTCCCGACAGACAAGAGACCCAGTACTTC. It is translated as CAISPDRQETQYF.

The rearrangement joins TRBV7-8 to TRBJ1-1; D not certain. Trimming took 5 bases from V and 8 from J, leaving 15 bases between them. The CDR3 runs to 13 residues. Germline CDR1 and CDR2: SGHVS and FQNEAQ. The CDR3 loop reads CASSQPAGEEAFF. CDR3 in DNA: TGTGCCAGCAGCCAACCTGCGGGCGAGGAAGCTTTCTTT.

The CDR3 bases are TGTGCCAGCACGGCGGGGTTTGGAGGTGGTCAGCCCCAGCATTTT. Amino acids: CASTAGFGGGQPQHF. This chain uses TRBV6-1 with TRBJ1-5; D remains ambiguous. V shed 7 bases and J shed 6 bases, with 19 bases lying between them. Germline V CDR1 and CDR2: MNHNS, SASEGT. This CDR3 spans 15 amino acids.

This chain links TRBV3-1 with TRBJ1-1, with D uncertain. Trimming took 3 bases from V and 5 from J, leaving 7 bases between them. Germline assignment: CDR1 LGHDT and CDR2 YNNKEL (reference sequence). CDR3 size: 12 residues. CDR3 protein: CASSQTSTEAFF. DNA for the CDR3: TGTGCCAGCAGCCAGACTTCGACTGAAGCTTTCTTT.

There are a few counts of this clonotype. The V and J genes are TRBV28 and TRBJ1-4; D is unresolved. The CDR3 covers 19 residues. The ends were cut back, 2 bases at V and 0 bases at J, with 19 bases in the middle. Germline assignment: CDR1 MDHEN and CDR2 SYDVKM. The CDR3 bases are TGTGCCAGCAGTTTAGTAGGCCCCCAGGCGATACCAACTAATGAAAAACTGTTTTTT. As protein: CASSLVGPQAIPTNEKLFF.